Below, 19 T cell receptor beta chains from the same sample are listed, as sequenced in a study of cytomegalovirus exposure and HLA in healthy donors. With 60 Vbeta and 13 Jbeta primers, the PCR was carried out. Only in-frame clones appear in the TCRdb table, and some are missing; sequencing was by immunoSEQ multiplex PCR. The sample contains about 120,000 clones, about 76% of which appear only once. Input material: PBMCs. Receptors were obtained from a man in his sixties in good health and CMV-seropositive.

This chain joins TRBV28 and TRBJ2-7, with D maybe TRBD2 (5 bases). V shed 10 bases and J shed 3 bases, with 16 bases lying between them. Looked up from germline, CDR1 is MDHEN and CDR2 is SYDVKM. The CDR3 totals 13 residues. The CDR3 region is CATRPPRDYEQYF. In DNA form, the CDR3 reads TGTGCCACCCGTCCCCCACGGGACTACGAGCAGTACTTC.

The J gene is TRBJ1-2, the V gene TRBV15, with D hard to call. Germline assignment: CDR1 LNHNV and CDR2 YYDKDF (reference sequence). Trimming removed 1 base from V and 2 bases from J, with 5 bases in between. The CDR3 spans 13 residues. CDR3 nucleotides: TGTGCCACCAGCAGAGCTCAGAACTATGGCTACACCTTC. Its protein is CATSRAQNYGYTF.

This chain connects TRBV2 to TRBJ2-3; D unclear. This CDR3 comprises 15 residues. The ends were cut back, 6 bases at V and 0 bases at J, with 13 bases in the middle. Germline CDR1 reads SNHLY; CDR2 reads FYNNEI. The DNA of the CDR3 is TGTGCCAGCAGCCCCGGTCAACTTAGCACAGATACGCAGTATTTT. Translated: CASSPGQLSTDTQYF.

This clone appeared a single time. This sequence joins TRBV6-1 and TRBJ1-1; the match to TRBD1 covers 10 bases. CDR1 and CDR2 from the germline V gene are MNHNS and SASEGT. Losses at the gene ends were 7 bases for V and 3 bases for J; bases not matched to a gene: 5. This CDR3 is 14 amino acids long. In DNA form, the CDR3 reads TGTGCCAGCACCCAGGACAGGGGGGACACTGAAGCTTTCTTT. The encoded protein is CASTQDRGDTEAFF.

This clone occurred once. The rearrangement uses TRBV7-9 and TRBJ2-7; 8 bases map to TRBD2. This CDR3 spans 18 amino acids. With V trimmed by 4 bases and J by 2 bases, 16 bases remained unmatched. Germline V CDR1 and CDR2: SEHNR, FQNEAQ (reference sequence). CDR3: CASSSVRLAGSSTYEQYF. DNA for the CDR3: TGTGCCAGCAGCTCGGTTCGGCTAGCGGGCTCCTCAACCTACGAGCAGTACTTC.

The chain links TRBV5-1 to TRBJ2-1; 8 bases align to TRBD2. Germline V gene sequence: CDR1 SGHRS, CDR2 YFSETQ. V lost 2 bases, J lost 0 bases, and 22 bases stayed unmatched. The CDR3 spans 22 residues. This CDR3 is CASSLRSAGALPVFSSYNEQFF. In nucleotides, the CDR3 is TGCGCCAGCAGCTTAAGGTCAGCGGGAGCACTTCCCGTATTTAGCTCCTACAATGAGCAGTTCTTC.

V is TRBV19 and J is TRBJ1-1, with D unclear. The V end lost 10 bases, the J end lost 11 bases, and 17 bases lay between the germline ends. The CDR3 is 11 residues long. Looked up from germline, CDR1 is LNHDA and CDR2 is SQIVND (reference sequence). Written as DNA, the CDR3 is TGTGCCACCGCGGTGGGTTCTCGGGCTTTCTTT. This sequence encodes CATAVGSRAFF. Filled out from reference TRBV19 and TRBJ1-1, the complete variable domain reads DGGITQSPKYLFRKEGQNVTLSCEQNLNHDAMYWYRQDPGQGLRLIYYSQIVNDFQKGDIAEGYSVSREKKESFPLTVTSAQKNPTAFYLCATAVGSRAFFGQGTRLTVV.

With respect to this clone: The identical CDR3 is also encoded by other nucleotide sequences in the sample. The gene calls are TRBV19 and TRBJ1-1, with D perhaps TRBD1 (5 bases). CDR3 length: 12 amino acids. Per the germline V gene, CDR1 is LNHDA and CDR2 is SQIVND (reference sequence). V was clipped by 5 bases and J by 5 bases, with 9 bases between them. CDR3 sequence reads: CASSPGRTEAFF. As DNA, the CDR3 is TGTGCCAGTAGTCCAGGGAGGACTGAAGCTTTCTTT. The full variable domain, in which reference TRBV19 and TRBJ1-1 provide the parts outside the CDR3, is DGGITQSPKYLFRKEGQNVTLSCEQNLNHDAMYWYRQDPGQGLRLIYYSQIVNDFQKGDIAEGYSVSREKKESFPLTVTSAQKNPTAFYLCASSPGRTEAFFGQGTRLTVV.

The genes are TRBV11-2 and TRBJ2-2; D gene ambiguous. The CDR3 consists of 14 residues. V dropped 5 bases and J dropped 2 bases, with 9 bases sitting between them. Germline V gene sequence: CDR1 SGHAT, CDR2 FQNNGV. CDR3 residues: CASSLTRNTGELFF. CDR3 sequence (DNA): TGTGCCAGCAGCCTTACCAGAAACACCGGGGAGCTGTTTTTT. Complete variable domain (other parts from reference TRBV11-2 and TRBJ2-2): EAGVAQSPRYKIIEKRQSVAFWCNPISGHATLYWYQQILGQGPKLLIQFQNNGVVDDSQLPKDRFSAERLKGVDSTLKIQPAKLEDSAVYLCASSLTRNTGELFFGEGSRLTVL.

The V and J genes are TRBV30 and TRBJ2-7, with D possibly TRBD1 on 5 matching bases. This CDR3 is 15 amino acids long. Germline V CDR1 and CDR2: GTSNPN, SVGIG (reference sequence). The ends were cut back, 0 bases at V and 9 bases at J, with 21 bases in the middle. As DNA, the CDR3 is TGTGCCTGGAGTGTTCAAGGGGTTCGTGCAATTCGGCAGTACTTC. Its translation is CAWSVQGVRAIRQYF. The whole variable domain, filled in from reference TRBV30 and TRBJ2-7, reads SQTIHQWPATLVQPVGSPLSLECTVEGTSNPNLYWYRQAAGRGLQLLFYSVGIGQISSEVPQNLSASRPQDRQFILSSKKLLLSDSGFYLCAWSVQGVRAIRQYFGPGTRLTVT.

The CDR3, as DNA: TGCGCCAGCAGCCCGGTGGGAGGTCGCTATGGCTACACCTTC. Translating gives CASSPVGGRYGYTF. This chain links TRBV5-1 with TRBJ1-2; D unresolved. V lost 4 bases and J 4 bases, leaving 14 bases between the germline ends. The CDR3 extends over 14 amino acids. CDR1 and CDR2 from the germline V gene are SGHRS and YFSETQ.

The DNA of the CDR3 is TGTGCCAGCAGTTTGCCTTTTCGGGAAGCTTTCTTT. Protein: CASSLPFREAFF. The chain is built from TRBV28 and TRBJ1-1; D is ambiguous. V was clipped by 3 bases and J by 8 bases, with 10 bases between them. CDR1 MDHEN and CDR2 SYDVKM come from the germline V gene. There are 12 residues in the CDR3.

The sample holds a few counts of this clone. The chain combines TRBV19 with TRBJ2-7; TRBD2 matches at 13 bases. The V gene end was trimmed by 7 bases and the J gene end by 3 bases; junction bases not matched to a gene: 3. The CDR3 has 14 amino acids. From germline, CDR1 is LNHDA and CDR2 SQIVND (reference sequence). The CDR3 spells CASTGTSGNYEQYF. In DNA form, the CDR3 reads TGTGCCAGTACCGGGACTAGCGGGAACTACGAGCAGTACTTC.

V gene TRBV5-1 combines with J gene TRBJ2-7; 8 bases are shared with TRBD1. Germline V gene lookup returns CDR1 SGHRS and CDR2 YFSETQ. The CDR3 sequence is 16 residues long. J gave up 0 bases and V 1 base, and 6 bases lay outside the gene matches. CDR3 nucleotides: TGCGCCAGCAGCTTGATGGCACAGGGGGGCTCCTACGAGCAGTACTTC. Its protein is CASSLMAQGGSYEQYF.

The V gene is TRBV15, the J gene TRBJ2-7; 9 bases align to TRBD1. The trim removed 1 base at V and 6 bases at J, leaving 7 bases unmatched. There are 15 residues in the CDR3. Per the germline V gene, CDR1 is LNHNV and CDR2 is YYDKDF (reference sequence). CDR3 coding DNA: TGTGCCACCAGCAGAGGCACAGGGGGCAGTTCCGAGCAGTACTTC. This encodes CATSRGTGGSSEQYF.

There are a few counts of this clone. This chain uses TRBV27 with TRBJ2-7, with D possibly matching TRBD2 (6 bases). There are 14 residues in the CDR3. Germline assignment: CDR1 MNHEY and CDR2 SMNVEV (reference sequence). V was trimmed by 6 bases and J by 4 bases, leaving 16 bases between them. Here the CDR3 reads CASSDIPGVYEQYF. In nucleotides, the CDR3 is TGTGCCAGCAGCGATATACCGGGAGTATACGAGCAGTACTTC.

This clone has more than one count but fewer than ten. This chain links TRBV7-3 with TRBJ2-3, with 12 bases identical to TRBD2. In germline, CDR1 is SGHTA, CDR2 FQGTGA. CDR3 length: 16 residues. J was trimmed by 0 bases and V by 2 bases; bases with no gene match: 0. The CDR3: CASSLGTSGSTDTQYF. For the CDR3, the DNA is TGTGCCAGCAGCTTAGGGACTAGCGGGAGCACAGATACGCAGTATTTT.

J is TRBJ2-1 and V is TRBV6-6; D possibly corresponds to TRBD1 (6 bases). Trimming left V 6 bases short and J 1 base short, with 7 bases between. This CDR3 is built from 13 residues. Germline loops: CDR1 MNHNY, CDR2 SVGAGI (reference sequence). CDR3: CASRQGSYNEQFF. CDR3 bases: TGTGCCAGCAGACAGGGTTCCTACAATGAGCAGTTCTTC.

This chain uses TRBV7-2 with TRBJ1-5; D not certain. The CDR3 runs to 14 residues. The V gene's germline CDR1 is SGHTA and CDR2 FQGNSA. V lost 7 bases to trimming and J lost 0 bases, with 10 bases between them. The CDR3 DNA is TGTGCCAGCACCTCCTCCTCTAGCAATCAGCCCCAGCATTTT. This translates into CASTSSSSNQPQHF.